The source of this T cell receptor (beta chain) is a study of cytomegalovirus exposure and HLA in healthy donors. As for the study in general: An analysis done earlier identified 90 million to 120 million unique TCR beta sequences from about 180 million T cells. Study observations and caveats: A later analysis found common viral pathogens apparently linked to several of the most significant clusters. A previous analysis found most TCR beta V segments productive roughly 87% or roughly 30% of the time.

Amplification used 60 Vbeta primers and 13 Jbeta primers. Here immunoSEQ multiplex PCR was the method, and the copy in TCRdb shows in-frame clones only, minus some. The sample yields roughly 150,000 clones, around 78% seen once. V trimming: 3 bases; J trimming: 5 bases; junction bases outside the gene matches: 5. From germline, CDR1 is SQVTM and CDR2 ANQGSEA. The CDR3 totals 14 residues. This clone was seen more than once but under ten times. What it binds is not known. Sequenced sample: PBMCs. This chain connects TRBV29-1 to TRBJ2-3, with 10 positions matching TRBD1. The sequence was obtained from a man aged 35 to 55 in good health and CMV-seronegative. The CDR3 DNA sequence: TGCAGCGTTGAGGGACAGGGGTTAGAAGATACGCAGTATTTT. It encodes CSVEGQGLEDTQYF.